This TCR beta chain comes out of a study of blood T cell repertoires in COVID-19. Study-wide background: Specimens from acute and convalescent COVID-19 originated in the United States, Italy and Spain. PBMCs, B-cell-depleted T cells, or T cells provided the cDNA or gDNA that made up the material.

Germline V CDR1 and CDR2: SGHTA, FQGTGA. CDR3 length equals 16 residues. V lost 4 bases, J lost 5 bases, and 18 bases lay in between. Authors' analysis steps: Amplified reference gene primers provided the basis for estimating nucleated cell counts. Clones were sequenced by immunoSEQ multiplex PCR, and TCRdb holds only the in-frame ones, with some missing. V, J and clone size derive from that table, while D and trimming were established from the DNA sequence. The sample holds 65,000 to 70,000 clones, just over 85% seen once. Specimen: peripheral blood. V and J are TRBV7-3 and TRBJ2-1; a weak D match, TRBD2 (6 bases). This TCR was sampled from a man in his fifties or sixties with acute or convalescent COVID-19. As DNA, the CDR3 is TGTGCCAGCAGCTCGCACCTCGCTAGCGCGAACAATGAGCAGTTCTTC. This gives the protein CASSSHLASANNEQFF.